This T cell receptor beta chain was found in a study of T cells in narcolepsy. In the study overall: Patients with NT1 or NT2 and healthy control donors were enrolled.

Measured with immunoSEQ multiplex PCR; TCRdb has only the in-frame clones, and not every one. Of approximately 25,000 clones listed, around 63% were seen once; the top ten hold 12%. Regarding this clone: Its specificity is unknown.

There are 15 residues in the CDR3. The junction had 4 bases not matched to a gene; V was cut back by 4 bases and J by 3 bases. Germline CDR1 is SGHRS and CDR2 is YFSETQ. Study results and limitations: Same-patient CSF and blood CD4+ T cell clonotypes included HCRT-specific and TRIB2-specific autoreactive ones.

The gene calls are TRBV5-1 and TRBJ2-2, with 9 bases fitting TRBD2. Sequencing was done on a sample of memory (CD45RA-) CD4+ T cells from blood. The clonotype was recovered from a human donor in good health. DNA of the CDR3: TGCGCCAGCAGCCCTAGCGGGACTTACACCGGGGAGCTGTTTTTT. As protein: CASSPSGTYTGELFF.